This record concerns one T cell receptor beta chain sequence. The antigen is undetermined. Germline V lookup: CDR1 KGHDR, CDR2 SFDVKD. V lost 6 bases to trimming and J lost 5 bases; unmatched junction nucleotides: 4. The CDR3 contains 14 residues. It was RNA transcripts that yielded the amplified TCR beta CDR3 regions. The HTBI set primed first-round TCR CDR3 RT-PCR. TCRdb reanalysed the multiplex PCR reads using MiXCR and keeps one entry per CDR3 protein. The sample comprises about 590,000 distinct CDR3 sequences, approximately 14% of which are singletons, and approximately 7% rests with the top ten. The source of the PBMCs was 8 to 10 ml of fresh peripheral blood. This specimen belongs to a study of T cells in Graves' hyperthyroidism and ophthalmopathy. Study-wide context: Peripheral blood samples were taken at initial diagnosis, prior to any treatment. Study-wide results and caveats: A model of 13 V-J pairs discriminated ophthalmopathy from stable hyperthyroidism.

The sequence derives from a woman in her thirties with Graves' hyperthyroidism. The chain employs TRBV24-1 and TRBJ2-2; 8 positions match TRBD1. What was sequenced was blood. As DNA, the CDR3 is TGTGCCACCAGTTTTACAGGGGGGACCGGGGAGCTGTTTTTT. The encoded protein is CATSFTGGTGELFF.